This record looks at one T cell receptor beta chain sequence and its context. Its antigen is not identified. The entry originates in a study of T cells in pancreatic ductal adenocarcinoma. Broader study findings: Tumor-versus-blood clonality comparisons may be biased toward lower tumor diversity. Unique clonotypes were roughly 7.2-fold more numerous in blood than in tumor. No significant tumor-blood clonality difference; means were about 0.12 and 0.073.

V lost 5 bases and J lost 6, with 7 bases in between. The CDR3 consists of 11 residues. Germline loops: CDR1 MNHEY, CDR2 SMNVEV (reference sequence). No neoadjuvant therapy was given to the selected pancreatic ductal adenocarcinoma patients before their surgery. Assay used: immunoSEQ multiplex PCR; TCRdb lists only in-frame clones, some missing. The sample gives 85,000 to 120,000 clones, roughly 96% of which show up once; less than 4% is in the top ten. The receptor's source is a human donor with pancreatic ductal adenocarcinoma. This chain joins TRBV27 and TRBJ1-1; D is unresolved. The sample was PBMCs. CDR3 residues: CASSRGSEAFF. In DNA form, the CDR3 reads TGTGCCAGCAGTCGCGGTTCTGAAGCTTTCTTT.